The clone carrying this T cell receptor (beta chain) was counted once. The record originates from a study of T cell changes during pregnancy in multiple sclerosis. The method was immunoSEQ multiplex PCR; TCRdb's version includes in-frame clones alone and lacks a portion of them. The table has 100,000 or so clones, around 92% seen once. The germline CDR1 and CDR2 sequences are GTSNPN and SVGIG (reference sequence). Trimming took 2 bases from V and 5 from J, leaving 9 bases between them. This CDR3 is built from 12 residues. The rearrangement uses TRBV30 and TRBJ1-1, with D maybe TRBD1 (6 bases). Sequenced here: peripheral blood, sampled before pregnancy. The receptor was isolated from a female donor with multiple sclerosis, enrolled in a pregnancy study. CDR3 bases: TGTGCCTGGAGTAGTAGGGGGACTGAAGCTTTCTTT. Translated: CAWSSRGTEAFF.